The next 32 T cell receptor beta chains were all read from a single sample in a study of blood T cell repertoires in COVID-19. Only in-frame clones appear in the TCRdb table, and some are missing; sequencing was by immunoSEQ multiplex PCR. In the table there are some 270,000 clones, around 85% of which are singletons. The sequencing input was peripheral blood. The receptors were gathered from a human donor with COVID-19, enrolled during active disease. The donor label of this sample is uncertain.

V gene TRBV3-1 (or the pseudogene TRBV3-2) combines with J gene TRBJ1-2; TRBD1 aligns across 8 bases. The germline V gene has CDR1 LGHDT and CDR2 YNNKEL (reference sequence). The CDR3 length is 17 residues. V lost 1 base, J lost 4 bases, and 11 bases stayed unmatched. The CDR3 loop is CASSQADRAMGSYGYTF. CDR3 DNA sequence: TGTGCCAGCAGCCAAGCGGACAGGGCCATGGGGTCCTATGGCTACACCTTC.

As concerns this clone: The sample contains more than one DNA sequence encoding this CDR3. The chain employs TRBV19 and TRBJ2-3; D unresolved. Trimming removed 3 bases at V and 1 base at J, with 8 bases between. This CDR3 contains 14 residues. Germline V CDR1 and CDR2: LNHDA, SQIVND (reference sequence). CDR3 DNA: TGTGCCAGTAGTATCGGCGGTGGCACAGATACGCAGTATTTT. It specifies CASSIGGGTDTQYF. Together with reference TRBV19 and TRBJ2-3, the CDR3 gives the full variable domain: DGGITQSPKYLFRKEGQNVTLSCEQNLNHDAMYWYRQDPGQGLRLIYYSQIVNDFQKGDIAEGYSVSREKKESFPLTVTSAQKNPTAFYLCASSIGGGTDTQYFGPGTRLTVL.

The genes are TRBV2 and TRBJ2-7; TRBD2 matches at 8 bases. Germline trimming cut 7 bases from V and 0 bases from J; bases unmatched to any gene: 2. The germline V gene has CDR1 SNHLY and CDR2 FYNNEI. The CDR3 consists of 13 residues. DNA for the CDR3: TGTGCCAGCAACCTAGCGGGCTCCTACGAGCAGTACTTC. Translating gives CASNLAGSYEQYF.

The rearrangement uses TRBV5-1 and TRBJ2-1, with 8 bases that match TRBD2. The CDR3 totals 20 residues. The V gene end was trimmed by 0 bases and the J gene end by 1 base; junction bases not matched to a gene: 15. Germline CDR1 is SGHRS and CDR2 is YFSETQ. CDR3 region: CASSLGIGLAGSGSYNEQFF. The CDR3 nucleotides read TGCGCCAGCAGCTTGGGTATTGGATTAGCGGGAAGCGGGTCCTACAATGAGCAGTTCTTC.

This sequence joins TRBV19 and TRBJ2-5, with TRBD2 matching 11 bases. Germline V gene lookup returns CDR1 LNHDA and CDR2 SQIVND (reference sequence). Trimming removed 3 bases from V and 4 bases from J; junction bases left unmatched: 16. The CDR3 is 19 residues long. The CDR3 here is CASSIGSGSLAGGGETQYF. The CDR3 bases are TGTGCCAGTAGTATCGGGTCAGGATCTCTAGCGGGAGGAGGAGAGACCCAGTACTTC. The full variable domain, in which reference TRBV19 and TRBJ2-5 provide the parts outside the CDR3, is DGGITQSPKYLFRKEGQNVTLSCEQNLNHDAMYWYRQDPGQGLRLIYYSQIVNDFQKGDIAEGYSVSREKKESFPLTVTSAQKNPTAFYLCASSIGSGSLAGGGETQYFGPGTRLLVL.

The chain employs TRBV9 and TRBJ1-2; no clear D. This CDR3 is 12 amino acids long. Germline V gene data show CDR1 as SGDLS and CDR2 as YYNGEE. Trimming left V 4 bases short and J 7 bases short, with 11 bases between. Here the CDR3 reads CASSQYSGGYTF. The CDR3 nucleotides read TGTGCCAGCAGCCAGTATAGCGGTGGCTACACCTTC.

The rearrangement joins TRBV5-4 to TRBJ1-1; possibly TRBD1 for D (6 bases). Per the germline V gene, CDR1 is SGHNT and CDR2 is YYREEE (reference sequence). V lost 1 base and J lost 1, with 17 bases in between. This CDR3 is 17 amino acids long. CDR3 region: CASSLPWGGRPNTEAFF. DNA of the CDR3: TGTGCCAGCAGCTTGCCGTGGGGGGGCCGACCGAACACTGAAGCTTTCTTT.

The CDR3 DNA is TGTGCCAGCAGCTTAGGTAGCGGCGGGGAGACCCAGTACTTC. Residues: CASSLGSGGETQYF. V and J are TRBV5-4 and TRBJ2-5, with D perhaps matching TRBD2 (6 bases). Germline loops: CDR1 SGHNT, CDR2 YYREEE (reference sequence). This CDR3 spans 14 amino acids. Trimming shortened V by 2 bases and J by 5 bases, and 13 bases separated the two germline ends.

Here the CDR3 DNA reads TGTGCCAGCAGCTTAGCGGGAGGAGTCCGTAATGAGCAGTTCTTC. This sequence encodes CASSLAGGVRNEQFF. The chain links TRBV7-9 to TRBJ2-1, with D possibly TRBD2 on 6 matching bases. CDR3 length: 15 amino acids. CDR1 is SEHNR, CDR2 FQNEAQ, per germline (reference sequence). Between the trimmed V and J ends, which lost 0 bases and 7 bases, there was a span of 13 bases.

CDR3 in DNA: TGTGCCAGCATGTCGGGAAGCTTCGGCTACACCTTC. This gives the protein CASMSGSFGYTF. This rearrangement joins TRBV28 to TRBJ1-2; D not resolved. CDR3 length: 12 amino acids. Germline-derived CDR1 and CDR2 are MDHEN and SYDVKM. V was clipped by 7 bases and J by 8 bases, with 14 bases between them.

This clone was detected only a few times. The chain couples TRBV19 to TRBJ1-2; TRBD1 agrees at 9 bases. CDR1 and CDR2 (germline): LNHDA, SQIVND (reference sequence). This CDR3 is 16 amino acids long. V shed 6 bases, J shed 7 bases, and the junction held 15 bases outside the gene matches. Written as DNA, the CDR3 is TGTGCCAGTAGCTCTACGGCGGGACAGGGAGTGAGTGGCTACACCTTC. Its translation: CASSSTAGQGVSGYTF.

V is TRBV4-3 and J is TRBJ2-2; D may be TRBD2 (5 bases). The CDR3 is 15 amino acids. From germline, CDR1 is LGHNA and CDR2 YSLEER. Trimming stripped 0 bases from V and 6 bases from J, with 11 bases between. This CDR3 is CASSQDLARAGELFF. Written as DNA, the CDR3 is TGCGCCAGCAGCCAAGACCTAGCCCGGGCCGGGGAGCTGTTTTTT.

The J gene is TRBJ2-1, the V gene TRBV7-9; 11 nucleotides match TRBD2. J gave up 8 bases and V 1 base, and 4 bases lay outside the gene matches. The germline CDR1 and CDR2 sequences are SEHNR and FQNEAQ (reference sequence). The CDR3 is 15 residues long. The CDR3 coding sequence is TGTGCCAGCAGCTTAGTAGCGGGAGGGCCCGATGAGCAGTTCTTC. It specifies CASSLVAGGPDEQFF.

This sequence joins TRBV19 and TRBJ2-5, with 7 bases aligning to TRBD2. The CDR3 totals 16 residues. V lost 3 bases to trimming and J lost 1 base; unmatched junction nucleotides: 8. The germline CDR1 and CDR2 sequences are LNHDA and SQIVND (reference sequence). CDR3 sequence: CASSIQAGRVQETQYF. In nucleotides, the CDR3 is TGTGCCAGTAGTATTCAAGCGGGACGGGTCCAAGAGACCCAGTACTTC.

The chain carries TRBV27 and TRBJ2-3; 9 bases agree with TRBD2. CDR1 and CDR2 from the germline V gene are MNHEY and SMNVEV (reference sequence). The ends lost 7 bases at V and 1 base at J; junction bases unmatched: 3. CDR3 size: 14 residues. CDR3 in DNA: TGTGCCAGCACTAAGCGGGAGGGCACAGATACGCAGTATTTT. Its translation is CASTKREGTDTQYF.

The chain uses TRBV28 and TRBJ1-5; maybe TRBD1 (5 bases). CDR3 length equals 16 residues. V was cut by 0 bases and J by 3 bases, with 12 bases left in between. CDR1 and CDR2 (germline): MDHEN, SYDVKM. The CDR3 reads CASSLWETVTNQPQHF. The DNA of the CDR3 is TGTGCCAGCAGTTTATGGGAGACAGTTACCAATCAGCCCCAGCATTTT.

The chain joins TRBV6-6 to TRBJ1-4; TRBD1 is a possible D gene (6 bases). The ends were cut back, 11 bases at V and 7 bases at J, with 17 bases in the middle. Germline lookup yields CDR1 MNHNY and CDR2 SVGAGI (reference sequence). The CDR3 has 13 amino acids. CDR3 bases: TGTGCCGGCCAGGGGTTGGTCGGTGAAAAACTGTTTTTT. This translates into CAGQGLVGEKLFF.

The genes are TRBV7-8 and TRBJ1-2, with 10 bases identical to TRBD1. V lost 3 bases to trimming and J lost 4 bases; unmatched junction nucleotides: 5. CDR1 SGHVS and CDR2 FQNEAQ come from the germline V gene. The length of the CDR3 is 15 residues. The CDR3 spells CASSFPGQGSYGYTF. The CDR3 DNA reads TGTGCCAGCAGCTTCCCGGGACAGGGGTCCTATGGCTACACCTTC. Full variable domain (outside the CDR3, taken from reference TRBV7-8 and TRBJ1-2): GAGVSQSPRYKVAKRGQDVALRCDPISGHVSLFWYQQALGQGPEFLTYFQNEAQLDKSGLPSDRFFAERPEGSVSTLKIQRTQQEDSAVYLCASSFPGQGSYGYTFGSGTRLTVV.

V usage is TRBV18 and J usage is TRBJ1-6, with unresolved D. The germline V and J ends were trimmed by 2 bases and 8 bases, with 10 bases remaining between them. CDR1 and CDR2 (germline): KGHSH, LQKENI. The CDR3 contains 14 residues. CDR3 nucleotide sequence: TGTGCCAGCTCACCATGGGCGGGCGATTCACCCCTCCACTTT. The encoded protein is CASSPWAGDSPLHF.

The rearrangement uses TRBV5-1 and TRBJ1-1; 9 nucleotides line up with TRBD1. Germline lookup yields CDR1 SGHRS and CDR2 YFSETQ. The CDR3 extends over 15 amino acids. V was clipped by 3 bases and J by 5 bases; unmatched bases: 8. This chain's CDR3 is CASSSAGTGWTEAFF. The CDR3 DNA follows: TGCGCCAGCAGCTCAGCCGGGACAGGGTGGACTGAAGCTTTCTTT.

This chain connects TRBV9 to TRBJ1-6; possible D gene TRBD1, 5 bases. Trimming left V 0 bases short and J 9 bases short, with 10 bases between. Germline CDR1 reads SGDLS; CDR2 reads YYNGEE. The CDR3 spans 14 residues. CDR3 region: CASSVAPGGSPLHF. The DNA for the CDR3 is TGTGCCAGCAGCGTAGCTCCCGGGGGTTCACCCCTCCACTTT.

This clone occurred a few times. CDR3 in DNA: TGTGCCTGGAGTGTAGGCAGGGTAAGCACTGAAGCTTTCTTT. Amino acid sequence: CAWSVGRVSTEAFF. The V gene is TRBV30, the J gene TRBJ1-1; perhaps TRBD1 as D (5 bases). The CDR3 spans 14 residues. CDR1 GTSNPN and CDR2 SVGIG come from the germline V gene (reference sequence). Deletions cut 0 bases from V and 4 bases from J, with 12 bases between.

J is TRBJ2-1 and V is TRBV7-2, with TRBD1 matching 9 bases. This CDR3 is built from 15 residues. V trimming: 5 bases; J trimming: 5 bases; junction bases outside the gene matches: 7. Germline CDR1 and CDR2: SGHTA and FQGNSA. The CDR3 bases are TGTGCCAGCAGCCCTAAGGGACAGGGCAACAATGAGCAGTTCTTC. Its translation is CASSPKGQGNNEQFF.

The V call is TRBV3-1 (or the pseudogene TRBV3-2), the J call TRBJ1-2; possibly TRBD1 for D (6 bases). The V gene lost 5 bases and the J gene lost 8 bases, with 12 bases spanning the gap. Germline lookup yields CDR1 LGHDT and CDR2 YNNKEL (reference sequence). This CDR3 has 12 amino acids. The CDR3 coding sequence is TGTGCCAGCAGCTCCCGGACAGCAGGCTACACCTTC. Protein sequence: CASSSRTAGYTF.

The CDR3 loop is CASSDVAGLNTEAFF. The CDR3 coding sequence is TGTGCCAGTAGTGATGTGGCAGGACTTAACACTGAAGCTTTCTTT. V usage is TRBV19 and J usage is TRBJ1-1; D ambiguous. The CDR3 loop spans 15 amino acids. Between the trimmed V and J ends, which lost 5 bases and 2 bases, there was a span of 15 bases. The germline V gene has CDR1 LNHDA and CDR2 SQIVND (reference sequence). The whole variable domain, filled in from reference TRBV19 and TRBJ1-1, reads DGGITQSPKYLFRKEGQNVTLSCEQNLNHDAMYWYRQDPGQGLRLIYYSQIVNDFQKGDIAEGYSVSREKKESFPLTVTSAQKNPTAFYLCASSDVAGLNTEAFFGQGTRLTVV.

The chain carries TRBV6-5 and TRBJ2-5; 7 bases align to TRBD2. Germline V gene data show CDR1 as MNHEY and CDR2 as SVGAGI. The length of the CDR3 is 16 residues. With V trimmed by 2 bases and J by 3 bases, 9 bases remained unmatched. The CDR3 nucleotides read TGTGCCAGCAGTTACGATCCTAGCGGCTTTGAAGAGACCCAGTACTTC. It yields the protein CASSYDPSGFEETQYF.

A word on this clone: At one end the junction does not follow the germline gene, possibly because of a read error. The V gene is TRBV11-2, the J gene TRBJ1-2; maybe TRBD1 (5 bases). CDR1 SGHAT and CDR2 FQNNGV come from the germline V gene. This CDR3 comprises 11 residues. CDR3 region: CASSAGTALIF. Here the CDR3 DNA reads TGTGCCAGCAGCGCGGGGACCGCGCTAATCTTC.

The chain is built from TRBV12-5 and TRBJ2-7; 10 bases match TRBD2. Trimming removed 0 bases from V and 0 bases from J; junction bases left unmatched: 8. This CDR3 is built from 18 residues. The germline V gene has CDR1 LGHNT and CDR2 FRNRAP. The CDR3 coding sequence is TGTGCTAGTGGTTTGGTACGGCTAGCGGGAGTCCGCTCCTACGAGCAGTACTTC. Protein sequence: CASGLVRLAGVRSYEQYF.

The rearrangement links TRBV9 to TRBJ2-5, with TRBD2 matching over 7 bases. Germline V lookup: CDR1 SGDLS, CDR2 YYNGEE. The CDR3 is made up of 13 amino acids. V gave up 4 bases and J gave up 3 bases; unmatched junction bases: 3. The CDR3 DNA sequence: TGTGCCAGCAGCTGGGGGGGTGAAGAGACCCAGTACTTC. Translation: CASSWGGEETQYF.

This clone has more than one count but fewer than ten. DNA of the CDR3: TGCGCCAGCAGCTTCGCGGGACGAGTCTACGAGCAGTACTTC. Amino acid sequence: CASSFAGRVYEQYF. This rearrangement joins TRBV5-1 to TRBJ2-7, with D possibly TRBD2 on 6 matching bases. CDR1 and CDR2 from the germline V gene are SGHRS and YFSETQ. This CDR3 is 14 amino acids long. V was shortened by 2 bases and J by 3 bases, with 12 bases between the two germline ends.

The CDR3: CASASGGVGNTIYF. CDR3 in DNA: TGTGCCAGCGCTAGTGGAGGGGTCGGAAACACCATATATTTT. V usage is TRBV28 and J usage is TRBJ1-3, with D possibly matching TRBD1 (5 bases). Germline-derived CDR1 and CDR2 are MDHEN and SYDVKM. The CDR3 runs 14 residues. Trimming stripped 8 bases from V and 4 bases from J, with 15 bases between.

This chain links TRBV7-8 with TRBJ1-2; tentatively, D is TRBD1 (5 bases). V was shortened by 2 bases and J by 7 bases, with 17 bases between the two germline ends. Germline V gene sequence: CDR1 SGHVS, CDR2 FQNEAQ. CDR3 size: 15 residues. CDR3 protein: CASSLIQPGKAGYTF. The CDR3 DNA reads as TGTGCCAGCAGCTTAATTCAACCAGGGAAAGCTGGCTACACCTTC.